This passage covers 15 T cell receptor beta chains from one sample sequenced in a study of blood T cell repertoires in COVID-19. The protocol was immunoSEQ multiplex PCR, while the TCRdb copy is restricted to in-frame clones and leaves out a portion. The table lists some 47,000 clones, around nine tenths of them singletons. Specimen: peripheral blood. The source of these receptors is a man aged 70 or older with acute or convalescent COVID-19.

The chain links TRBV5-1 to TRBJ2-5, with 9 bases fitting TRBD2. CDR3 size: 14 residues. The germline V gene has CDR1 SGHRS and CDR2 YFSETQ. The V and J ends lost 4 bases and 4 bases, in that order; junction bases with no gene match: 5. The CDR3 nucleotides read TGCGCCAGCAGCCCGGCGGGAGGGCGAGAGACCCAGTACTTC. This codes for CASSPAGGRETQYF.

The genes are TRBV6-2 or TRBV6-3 and TRBJ2-2; TRBD1 might be the D (6 bases). In germline, CDR1 is MNHEY, CDR2 SVGEGT. Trimming stripped 2 bases from V and 4 bases from J, with 11 bases between. The CDR3 extends over 15 amino acids. CDR3 coding DNA: TGTGCCAGCAGTTACGTCATAGGGGGCACCGGGGAGCTGTTTTTT. Residues: CASSYVIGGTGELFF.

This clone was seen only a few times. The gene calls are TRBV21-1 and TRBJ2-1; the table's D call, TRBD1, was not checked against the DNA. TRBV21-1 is a listed pseudogene. This CDR3 spans 23 amino acids. The CDR3 here is CASSKADIEQCFVDIPFTDEQFF. CDR3 DNA: TGTGCCAGCAGCAAAGCGGACATAGAACAGTGTTTTGTCGATATCCCTTTTACAGATGAGCAGTTCTTC.

The rearrangement links TRBV2 to TRBJ2-5, with a weak D call TRBD1 (5 bases). V dropped 5 bases and J dropped 2 bases, with 9 bases sitting between them. The CDR3 has 13 residues. CDR1 is SNHLY, CDR2 FYNNEI, per germline. The CDR3 here is CASSLTVQETQYF. CDR3 DNA sequence: TGTGCCAGCAGTCTGACAGTTCAAGAGACCCAGTACTTC.

This chain joins TRBV21-1 and TRBJ1-2. TRBV21-1 is a known pseudogene. The CDR3 sequence is 14 residues long. The CDR3 coding sequence is TGTGCCAGCAGCAAAGAGCCGTGGAGGGATGGCTACACCTTC. Encoded protein: CASSKEPWRDGYTF.

This chain uses TRBV7-9 with TRBJ1-2; 8 nucleotides agree with TRBD1. Trimming took 5 bases from V and 8 from J; bases not matched to a gene: 10. CDR3 length equals 14 residues. Germline V lookup: CDR1 SEHNR, CDR2 FQNEAQ (reference sequence). The CDR3 coding sequence is TGTGCCAGCAGCCTCGCCCAGGGGGCGCGAGGCTACACCTTC. The encoded protein is CASSLAQGARGYTF.

V and J are TRBV6-5 and TRBJ2-3; TRBD2 agrees at 10 bases. The germline V gene encodes CDR1 MNHEY and CDR2 SVGAGI. V lost 4 bases, J lost 5 bases, and 9 bases stayed unmatched. The CDR3 extends over 16 amino acids. The CDR3: CASSSEGAGGRDTQYF. The CDR3 coding sequence is TGTGCCAGCAGTTCCGAGGGAGCGGGGGGGAGAGATACGCAGTATTTT.

This clone was found once. The chain combines TRBV3-1 (or the pseudogene TRBV3-2) with TRBJ1-2; 8 nucleotides line up with TRBD1. Germline CDR1 reads LGHDT; CDR2 reads YNNKEL (reference sequence). V shed 1 base and J 7 bases; nucleotides not matched to a gene: 5. CDR3 size: 14 residues. The CDR3 nucleotides read TGTGCCAGCAGCCAAGCGGACAGGGACGGTGGCTACACCTTC. Its protein product is CASSQADRDGGYTF.

This clone was counted a single time. The chain carries TRBV18 and TRBJ1-1, with unresolved D. The germline gives CDR1 KGHSH, CDR2 LQKENI. This CDR3 spans 14 amino acids. Between the trimmed V and J ends, which lost 1 base and 0 bases, there was a span of 6 bases. CDR3 amino acids: CASSPLRMNTEAFF. In DNA form, the CDR3 reads TGTGCCAGCTCACCACTCCGTATGAACACTGAAGCTTTCTTT.

The chain is built from TRBV19 and TRBJ1-1, with D possibly TRBD1 on 6 matching bases. The CDR3 runs 13 residues. Per the germline V gene, CDR1 is LNHDA and CDR2 is SQIVND (reference sequence). Trimming shortened V by 1 base and J by 6 bases, and 9 bases separated the two germline ends. The CDR3 DNA reads as TGTGCCAGTAGTATAGGTTGGACAGCTGAAGCTTTCTTT. This translates into CASSIGWTAEAFF.

J is TRBJ1-5 and V is TRBV2; possible D gene TRBD1, 6 bases. V was clipped by 6 bases and J by 1 base, with 13 bases between them. CDR3 size: 15 residues. CDR1 and CDR2 from the germline V gene are SNHLY and FYNNEI. CDR3: CASSPRGKSNQPQHF. For the CDR3, the DNA is TGTGCCAGCAGCCCCAGGGGAAAGAGCAATCAGCCCCAGCATTTT.

The V gene is TRBV4-1, the J gene TRBJ1-3, with D possibly being TRBD1 (5 bases). The V gene's germline CDR1 is MGHRA and CDR2 YSYEKL. The V end was cut by 1 base, the J end by 3 bases, with 16 bases between. This CDR3 has 17 residues. The CDR3, as DNA: TGCGCCAGCAGCCAAGGTCGAGGCAGGGTGCTTGGAAACACCATATATTTT. Amino acid sequence: CASSQGRGRVLGNTIYF.

This chain links TRBV12-5 with TRBJ2-1; the match to TRBD1 covers 10 bases. The CDR3 length is 14 residues. V gave up 6 bases and J gave up 7 bases; unmatched junction bases: 6. Germline V CDR1 and CDR2: LGHNT, FRNRAP. CDR3 amino acids: CASGEGQGGNEQFF. CDR3 nucleotide sequence: TGTGCTAGTGGGGAAGGACAGGGGGGAAATGAGCAGTTCTTC.

This chain links TRBV7-9 with TRBJ2-5; no definite D call. Germline lookup yields CDR1 SEHNR and CDR2 FQNEAQ (reference sequence). V was clipped by 6 bases and J by 3 bases, with 8 bases between them. The CDR3 contains 12 residues. The chain's CDR3 is CASRVAEETQYF. The DNA for the CDR3 is TGTGCCAGCAGAGTCGCGGAAGAGACCCAGTACTTC.

V is TRBV18 and J is TRBJ1-5; D ambiguous. The V and J ends lost 2 bases and 1 base respectively, with 9 bases between them. In germline, CDR1 is KGHSH, CDR2 LQKENI. The CDR3 spans 15 residues. In DNA, the CDR3 is TGTGCCAGCTCACCAACGACGAGGAGCAATCAGCCCCAGCATTTT. This sequence encodes CASSPTTRSNQPQHF.